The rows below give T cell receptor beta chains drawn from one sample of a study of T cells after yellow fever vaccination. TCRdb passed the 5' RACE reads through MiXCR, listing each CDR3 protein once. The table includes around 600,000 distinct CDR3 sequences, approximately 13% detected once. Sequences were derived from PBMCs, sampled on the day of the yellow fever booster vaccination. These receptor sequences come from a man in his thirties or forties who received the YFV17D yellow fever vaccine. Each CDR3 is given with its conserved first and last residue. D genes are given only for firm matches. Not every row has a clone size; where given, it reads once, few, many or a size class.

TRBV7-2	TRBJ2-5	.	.	TGTGCCAGCAGCCTCACGACAGGCCCCCGGGAGACCCAGTACTTC	CASSLTTGPRETQYF
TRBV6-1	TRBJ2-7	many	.	TGTGCCAGCAGTGAGGGTTTGTCGTACGAGCAGTACTTC	CASSEGLSYEQYF
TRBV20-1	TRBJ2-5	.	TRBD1	TGCAGTGCCCCACAGGGGAGTGAAGAGACCCAGTACTTC	CSAPQGSEETQYF
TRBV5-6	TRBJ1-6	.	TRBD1	TGTGCCAGCAGCAACCGGGACAGGGCTAATTCACCCCTCCACTTT	CASSNRDRANSPLHF
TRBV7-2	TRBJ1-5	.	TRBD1	TGTGCCAGCAGCCCAAGGACAGGGTTTGACCAGCCCCAGCATTTT	CASSPRTGFDQPQHF
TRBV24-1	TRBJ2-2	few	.	TGTGCCACCAGTGATTTAAGTGGCACCGGGGAGCTGTTTTTT	CATSDLSGTGELFF
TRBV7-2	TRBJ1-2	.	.	TGTGCCAGCAGCTTAGCAGGGAGACCGGAGTTTGGTGGCTACACCTTC	CASSLAGRPEFGGYTF
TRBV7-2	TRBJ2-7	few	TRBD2	TGTGCCAGCAGCTTAGGCCTAGCGGAGGGCGAGCAGTACTTC	CASSLGLAEGEQYF
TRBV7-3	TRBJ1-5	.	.	TGTGCCAGCAGCCTCCCCCTGGGGGAATGGGACAATAGCAATCAGCCCCAGCATTTT	CASSLPLGEWDNSNQPQHF
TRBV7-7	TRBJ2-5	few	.	TGTGCTAGCAGCCGGGACCAAAGCAAGACCCAGTACTTC	CASSRDQSKTQYF
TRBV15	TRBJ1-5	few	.	TGTGCCACCAGCACAACCGTACCGGGACCCGATGGTCAGCATTTT	CATSTTVPGPDGQHF
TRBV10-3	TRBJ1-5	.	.	TGTGCCCCTTCCCCCTATTGTGGCAATCAGCCCCAGCATTTT	CAPSPYCGNQPQHF
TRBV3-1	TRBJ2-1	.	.	TGTGCCAGCAGCCTAGCCGGGACAAACTACAATGAGCAGTTCTTC	CASSLAGTNYNEQFF
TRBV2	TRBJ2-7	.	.	TGTGCCAGCAGTGGTCTCCTCTACGAGCAGTACTTC	CASSGLLYEQYF
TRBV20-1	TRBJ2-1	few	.	TGCAGTGCTAGAGATATAAGAGCATCGAATGAGCAGTTCTTC	CSARDIRASNEQFF
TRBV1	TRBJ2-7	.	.	TGCACCAGTAAGCCGGGACAGGGGCCGCTGGGGACCTACGAGCAGTACTTC	CTSKPGQGPLGTYEQYF
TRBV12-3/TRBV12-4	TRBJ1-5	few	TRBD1	TGTGCCAGCAGGCCGACAGGGTTTAGCAATCAGCCCCAGCATTTT	CASRPTGFSNQPQHF